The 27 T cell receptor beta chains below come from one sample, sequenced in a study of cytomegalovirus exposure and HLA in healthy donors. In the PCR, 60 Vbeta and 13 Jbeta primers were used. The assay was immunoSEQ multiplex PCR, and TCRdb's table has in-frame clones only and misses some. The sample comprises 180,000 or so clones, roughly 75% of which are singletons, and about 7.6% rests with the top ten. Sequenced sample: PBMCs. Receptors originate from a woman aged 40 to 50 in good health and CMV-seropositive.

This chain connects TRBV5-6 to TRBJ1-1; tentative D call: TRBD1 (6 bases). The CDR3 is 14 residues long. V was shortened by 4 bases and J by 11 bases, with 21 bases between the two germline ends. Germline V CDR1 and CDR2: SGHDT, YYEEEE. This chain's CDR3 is CASSRPTGTGSAFF. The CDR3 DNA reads TGTGCCAGCAGCAGACCAACAGGGACGGGTTCGGCTTTCTTT.

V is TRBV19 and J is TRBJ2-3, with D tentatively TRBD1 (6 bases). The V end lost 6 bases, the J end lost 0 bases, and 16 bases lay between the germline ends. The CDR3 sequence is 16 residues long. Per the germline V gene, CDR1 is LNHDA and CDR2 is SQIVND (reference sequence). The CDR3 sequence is CASRRDRSASTDTQYF. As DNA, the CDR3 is TGTGCCAGTAGACGAGACAGGAGTGCTAGCACAGATACGCAGTATTTT. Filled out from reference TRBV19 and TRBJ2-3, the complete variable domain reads DGGITQSPKYLFRKEGQNVTLSCEQNLNHDAMYWYRQDPGQGLRLIYYSQIVNDFQKGDIAEGYSVSREKKESFPLTVTSAQKNPTAFYLCASRRDRSASTDTQYFGPGTRLTVL.

CDR3 loop: CASSSASSNYNEQFF. The CDR3 DNA sequence: TGCGCCAGCAGCTCAGCTAGCTCCAACTACAATGAGCAGTTCTTC. The chain is built from TRBV5-1 and TRBJ2-1; weak D call: TRBD2 (5 bases). The V gene's germline CDR1 is SGHRS and CDR2 YFSETQ. The CDR3 covers 15 residues. The V end was cut by 3 bases, the J end by 3 bases, with 13 bases between.

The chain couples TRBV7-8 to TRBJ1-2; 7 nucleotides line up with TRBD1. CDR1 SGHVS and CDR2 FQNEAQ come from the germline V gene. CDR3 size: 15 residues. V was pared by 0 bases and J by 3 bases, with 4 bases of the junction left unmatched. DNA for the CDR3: TGTGCCAGCAGCTTAGCGGACAGGAGGGACTATGGCTACACCTTC. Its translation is CASSLADRRDYGYTF.

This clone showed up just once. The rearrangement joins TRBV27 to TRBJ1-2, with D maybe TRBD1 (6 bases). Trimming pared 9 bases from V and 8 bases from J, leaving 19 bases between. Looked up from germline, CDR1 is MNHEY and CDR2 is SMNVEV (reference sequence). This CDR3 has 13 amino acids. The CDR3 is CASGPDRFRGYTF. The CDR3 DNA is TGTGCCAGTGGACCGGACAGATTCAGGGGCTACACCTTC.

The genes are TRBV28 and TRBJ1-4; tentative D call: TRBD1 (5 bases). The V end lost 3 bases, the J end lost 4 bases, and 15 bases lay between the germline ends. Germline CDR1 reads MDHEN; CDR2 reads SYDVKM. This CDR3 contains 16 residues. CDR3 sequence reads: CASSLAGRGGNEKLFF. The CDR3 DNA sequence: TGTGCCAGCAGTTTGGCCGGGAGGGGAGGTAATGAAAAACTGTTTTTT.

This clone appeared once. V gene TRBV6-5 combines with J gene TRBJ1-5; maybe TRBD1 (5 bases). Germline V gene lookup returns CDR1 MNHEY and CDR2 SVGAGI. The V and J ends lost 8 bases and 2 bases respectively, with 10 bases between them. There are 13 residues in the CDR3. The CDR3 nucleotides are TGTGCCAGCGCCCTAGGGGGCAATCAGCCCCAGCATTTT. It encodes CASALGGNQPQHF.

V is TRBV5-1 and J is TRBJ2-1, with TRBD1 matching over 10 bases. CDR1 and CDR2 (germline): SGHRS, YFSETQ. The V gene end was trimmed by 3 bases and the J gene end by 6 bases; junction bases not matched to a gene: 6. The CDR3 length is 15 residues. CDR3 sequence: CASSSTGTGVNEQFF. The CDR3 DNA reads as TGCGCCAGCAGCTCAACCGGGACAGGGGTCAATGAGCAGTTCTTC.

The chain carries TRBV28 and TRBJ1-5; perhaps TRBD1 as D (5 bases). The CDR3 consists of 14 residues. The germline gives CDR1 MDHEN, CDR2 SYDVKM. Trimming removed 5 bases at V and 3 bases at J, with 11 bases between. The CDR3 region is CASSLQVFNQPQHF. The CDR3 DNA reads TGTGCCAGCAGTCTACAGGTTTTCAATCAGCCCCAGCATTTT. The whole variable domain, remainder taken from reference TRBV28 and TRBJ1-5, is DVKVTQSSRYLVKRTGEKVFLECVQDMDHENMFWYRQDPGLGLRLIYFSYDVKMKEKGDIPEGYSVSREKKERFSLILESASTNQTSMYLCASSLQVFNQPQHFGDGTRLSIL.

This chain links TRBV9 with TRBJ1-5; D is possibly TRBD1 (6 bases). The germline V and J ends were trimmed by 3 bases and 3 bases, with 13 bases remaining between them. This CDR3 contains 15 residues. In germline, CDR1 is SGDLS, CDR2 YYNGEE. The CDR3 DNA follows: TGTGCCAGCAGCGCCTCAGCAGGGGACAATCAGCCCCAGCATTTT. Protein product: CASSASAGDNQPQHF.

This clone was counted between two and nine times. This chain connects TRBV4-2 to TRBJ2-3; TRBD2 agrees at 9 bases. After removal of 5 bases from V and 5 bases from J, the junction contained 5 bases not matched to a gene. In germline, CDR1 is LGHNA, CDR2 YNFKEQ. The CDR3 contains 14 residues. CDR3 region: CASSWAGGEDTQYF. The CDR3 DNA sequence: TGTGCCAGCAGCTGGGCGGGGGGGGAAGATACGCAGTATTTT.

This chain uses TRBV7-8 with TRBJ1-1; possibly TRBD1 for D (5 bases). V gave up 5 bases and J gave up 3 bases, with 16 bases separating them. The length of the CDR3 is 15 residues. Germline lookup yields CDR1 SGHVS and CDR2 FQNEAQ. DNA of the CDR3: TGTGCCAGCAGCGACAGCTGGGGCGACTACACTGAAGCTTTCTTT. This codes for CASSDSWGDYTEAFF.

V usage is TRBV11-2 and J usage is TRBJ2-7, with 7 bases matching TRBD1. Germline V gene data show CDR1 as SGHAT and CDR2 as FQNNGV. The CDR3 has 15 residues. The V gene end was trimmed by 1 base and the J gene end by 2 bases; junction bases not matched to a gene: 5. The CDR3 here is CASSLGTGQPYEQYF. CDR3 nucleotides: TGTGCCAGCAGCTTAGGGACAGGACAACCCTACGAGCAGTACTTC.

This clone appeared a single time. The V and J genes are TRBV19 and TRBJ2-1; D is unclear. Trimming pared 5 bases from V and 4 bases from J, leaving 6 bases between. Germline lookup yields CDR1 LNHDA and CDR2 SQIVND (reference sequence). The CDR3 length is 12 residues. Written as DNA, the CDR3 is TGTGCCAGTAGTCCGCGGTACAATGAGCAGTTCTTC. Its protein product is CASSPRYNEQFF.

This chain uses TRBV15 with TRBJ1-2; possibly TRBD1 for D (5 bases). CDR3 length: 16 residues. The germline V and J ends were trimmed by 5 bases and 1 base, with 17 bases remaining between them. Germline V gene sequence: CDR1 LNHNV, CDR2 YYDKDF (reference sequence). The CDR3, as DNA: TGTGCCACCAGCGGCAACCGGGACTGGCTTAACTATGGCTACACCTTC. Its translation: CATSGNRDWLNYGYTF.

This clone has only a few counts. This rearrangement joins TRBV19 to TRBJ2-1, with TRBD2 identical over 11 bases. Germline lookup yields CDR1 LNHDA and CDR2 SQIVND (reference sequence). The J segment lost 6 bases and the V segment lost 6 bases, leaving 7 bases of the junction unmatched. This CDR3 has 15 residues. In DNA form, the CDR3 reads TGTGCCAGTAGCAAGATAGCGGGAGGGTCCAATGAGCAGTTCTTC. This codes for CASSKIAGGSNEQFF.

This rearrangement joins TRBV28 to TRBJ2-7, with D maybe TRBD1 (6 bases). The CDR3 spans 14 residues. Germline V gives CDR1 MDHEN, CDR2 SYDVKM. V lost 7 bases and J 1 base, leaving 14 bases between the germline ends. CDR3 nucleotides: TGTGCCAGCAATCGTCAGGGGATTTCCTACGAGCAGTACTTC. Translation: CASNRQGISYEQYF.

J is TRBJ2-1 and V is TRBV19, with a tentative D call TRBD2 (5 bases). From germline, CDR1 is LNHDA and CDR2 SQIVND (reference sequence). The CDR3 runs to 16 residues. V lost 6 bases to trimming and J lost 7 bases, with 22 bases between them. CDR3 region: CASSSNPGAVPNEQFF. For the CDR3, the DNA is TGTGCCAGTAGCTCAAACCCCGGAGCGGTCCCTAATGAGCAGTTCTTC.

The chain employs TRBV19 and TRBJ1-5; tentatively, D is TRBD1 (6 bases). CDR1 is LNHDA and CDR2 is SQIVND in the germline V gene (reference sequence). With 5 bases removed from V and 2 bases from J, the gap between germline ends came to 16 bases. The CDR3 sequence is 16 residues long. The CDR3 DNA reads TGTGCCAGTAGTCCACCGAGGGGGTTTGGCAATCAGCCCCAGCATTTT. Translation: CASSPPRGFGNQPQHF.

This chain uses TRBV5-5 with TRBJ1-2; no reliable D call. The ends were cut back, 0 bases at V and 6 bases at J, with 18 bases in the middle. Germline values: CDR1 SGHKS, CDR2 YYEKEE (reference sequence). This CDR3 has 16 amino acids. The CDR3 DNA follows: TGTGCCAGCAGCTTGGCCGGTATCCCGGGATTAGATGGCTACACCTTC. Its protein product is CASSLAGIPGLDGYTF.

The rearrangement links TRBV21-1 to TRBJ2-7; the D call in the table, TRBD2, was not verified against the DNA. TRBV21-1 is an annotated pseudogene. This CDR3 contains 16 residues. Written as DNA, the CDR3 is TGTGCCAGCAGCTTCGGCGGGGGGCCTATCTCCTACGAGCAGTACTTC. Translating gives CASSFGGGPISYEQYF.

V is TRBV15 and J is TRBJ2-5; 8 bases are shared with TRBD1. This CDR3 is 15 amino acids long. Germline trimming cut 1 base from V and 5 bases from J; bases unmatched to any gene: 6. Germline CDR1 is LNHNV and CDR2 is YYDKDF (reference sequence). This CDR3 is CATSRGTGIGETQYF. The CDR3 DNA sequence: TGTGCCACCAGCAGAGGGACAGGGATAGGGGAGACCCAGTACTTC.

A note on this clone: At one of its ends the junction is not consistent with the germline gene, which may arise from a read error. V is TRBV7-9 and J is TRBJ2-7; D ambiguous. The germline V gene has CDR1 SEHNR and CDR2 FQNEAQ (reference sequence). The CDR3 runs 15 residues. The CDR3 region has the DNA TGTTCCAGCAGCTTAGCTACCGGGTCTCTCCCCGAGCAGTACTTC. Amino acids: CSSSLATGSLPEQYF.

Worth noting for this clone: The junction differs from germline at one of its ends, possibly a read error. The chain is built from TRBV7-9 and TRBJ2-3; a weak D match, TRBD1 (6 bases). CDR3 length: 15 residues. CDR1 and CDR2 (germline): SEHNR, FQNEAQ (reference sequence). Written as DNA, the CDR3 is TGTTCCAGCAGCGCTGACGGGACACCCACAGATACGCAGTATTTT. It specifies CSSSADGTPTDTQYF.

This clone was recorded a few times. This CDR3 reads CASSSSGQGNTGELFF. The DNA of the CDR3 is TGCGCCAGCAGCTCTTCCGGACAGGGGAACACCGGGGAGCTGTTTTTT. The chain joins TRBV5-1 to TRBJ2-2, with 8 bases aligning to TRBD1. CDR1 is SGHRS, CDR2 YFSETQ, per germline. The length of the CDR3 is 16 residues. Trimming cost V 3 bases and J 1 base; bases outside gene matches: 5.

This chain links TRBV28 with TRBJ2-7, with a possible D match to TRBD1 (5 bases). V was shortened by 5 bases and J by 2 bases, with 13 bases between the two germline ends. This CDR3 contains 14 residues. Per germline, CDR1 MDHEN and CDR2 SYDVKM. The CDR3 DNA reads TGTGCCAGCAGTCCCACAGGCCCCCCCTACGAGCAGTACTTC. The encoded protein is CASSPTGPPYEQYF.

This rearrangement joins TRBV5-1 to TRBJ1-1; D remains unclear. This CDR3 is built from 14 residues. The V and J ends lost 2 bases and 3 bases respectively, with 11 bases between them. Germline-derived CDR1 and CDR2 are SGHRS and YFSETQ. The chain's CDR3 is CASSLVRLDTEAFF. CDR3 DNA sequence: TGCGCCAGCAGCTTAGTGAGATTGGACACTGAAGCTTTCTTT.